This T cell receptor (beta chain) is from a study of CXCR3-negative and CXCR3-positive naive CD8 T cells. Study-level results: TRB CDR3s were more hydrophobic in CXCR3-positive than in CXCR3-negative naive cells.

Worth noting for this clonotype: Its antigen is still unknown.

With some 310,000 cells each, the CD8+ T cell subsets were individually sorted in triplicate. UMI labels and 5' RACE were used to prepare the TRB cDNA libraries. TCRdb reprocessed the 5' RACE reads; each CDR3 protein has one entry and no DNA is given. The listing contains around 140,000 distinct CDR3 sequences. The clonotype was recovered from a human donor in good health. Some clones in this sample may be carry-over from other donors' samples. The sample taken for sequencing was naive CXCR3+ CD8+ T cells from blood. As to subset: CD45RO-CCR7+CD27+CD95- naive CD8+ T cells expressing CXCR3 (TNR3+).

The CDR3 spells CSASSGVIPNTDTQYF. The chain recombines TRBV20-1 with TRBJ2-3; TCRdb's D gene call, TRBD2, goes unchecked for lack of DNA. The CDR3 covers 16 residues. Germline loops: CDR1 DFQATT, CDR2 SNEGSKA (reference sequence).